The present TCR beta chain was sequenced within a study of T cell changes during pregnancy in multiple sclerosis. Germline values: CDR1 SGHNT, CDR2 YENEEA. V lost 6 bases and J 4 bases, leaving 8 bases between the germline ends. The CDR3 runs 12 residues. The table came from immunoSEQ multiplex PCR; TCRdb's copy has only in-frame clones and leaves some out. This table has around 38,000 clones, 80% to 95% appearing once. The J gene is TRBJ2-3, the V gene TRBV11-3; D ambiguous. The source was CD8+ T cells from peripheral blood mononuclear cells, collected in the third trimester of pregnancy. The receptor's source is a female donor with multiple sclerosis, enrolled in a pregnancy study. The CDR3, as DNA: TGTGCCAGCAGTTCGGCGGCAGATACGCAGTATTTT. This sequence encodes CASSSAADTQYF.